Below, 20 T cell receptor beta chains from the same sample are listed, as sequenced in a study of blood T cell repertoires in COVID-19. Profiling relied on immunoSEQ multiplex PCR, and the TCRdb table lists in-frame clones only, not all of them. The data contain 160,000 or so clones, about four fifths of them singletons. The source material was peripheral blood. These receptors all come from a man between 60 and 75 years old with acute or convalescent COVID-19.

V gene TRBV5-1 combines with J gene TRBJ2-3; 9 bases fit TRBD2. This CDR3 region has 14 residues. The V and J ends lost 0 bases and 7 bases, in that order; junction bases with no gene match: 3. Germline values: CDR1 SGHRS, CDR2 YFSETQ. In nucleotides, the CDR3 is TGCGCCAGCAGCTTGGGACTAGCGGAACATACGCAGTATTTT. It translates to CASSLGLAEHTQYF.

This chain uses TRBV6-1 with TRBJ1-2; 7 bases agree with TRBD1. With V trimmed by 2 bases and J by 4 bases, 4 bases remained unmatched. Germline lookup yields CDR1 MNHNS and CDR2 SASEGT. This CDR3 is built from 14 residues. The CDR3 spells CASSEMTGSYGYTF. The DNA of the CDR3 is TGTGCCAGCAGTGAAATGACAGGGTCCTATGGCTACACCTTC.

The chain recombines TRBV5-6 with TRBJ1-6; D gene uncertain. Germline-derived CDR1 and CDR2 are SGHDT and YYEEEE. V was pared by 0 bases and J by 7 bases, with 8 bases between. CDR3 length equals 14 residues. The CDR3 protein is CASSLADWNSPLHF. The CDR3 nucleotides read TGTGCCAGCAGCTTGGCGGACTGGAATTCACCCCTCCACTTT.

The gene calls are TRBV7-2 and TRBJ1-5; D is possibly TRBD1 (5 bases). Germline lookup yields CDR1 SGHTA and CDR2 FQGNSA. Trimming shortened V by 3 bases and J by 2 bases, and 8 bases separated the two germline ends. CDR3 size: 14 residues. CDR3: CASSFGAGNQPQHF. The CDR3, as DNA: TGTGCCAGCAGCTTTGGGGCAGGCAATCAGCCCCAGCATTTT.

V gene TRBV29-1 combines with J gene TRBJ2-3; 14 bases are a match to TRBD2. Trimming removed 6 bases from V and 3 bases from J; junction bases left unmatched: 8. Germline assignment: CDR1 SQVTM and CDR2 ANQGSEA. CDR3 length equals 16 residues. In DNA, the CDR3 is TGCAGCGTGAACGCCGGGACTAGCGGGAGTACAGATACGCAGTATTTT. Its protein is CSVNAGTSGSTDTQYF.

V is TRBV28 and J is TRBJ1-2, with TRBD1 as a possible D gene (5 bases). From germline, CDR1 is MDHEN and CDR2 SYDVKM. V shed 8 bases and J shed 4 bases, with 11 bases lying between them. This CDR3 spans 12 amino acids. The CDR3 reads CASLQGSYGYTF. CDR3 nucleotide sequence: TGTGCCAGCCTTCAGGGAAGCTATGGCTACACCTTC.

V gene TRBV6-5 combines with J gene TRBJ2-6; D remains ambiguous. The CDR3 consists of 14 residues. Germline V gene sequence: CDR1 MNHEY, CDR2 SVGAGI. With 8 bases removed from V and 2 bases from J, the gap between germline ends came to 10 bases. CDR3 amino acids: CASEKPTGANVLTF. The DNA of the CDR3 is TGTGCCAGCGAGAAACCAACTGGGGCCAACGTCCTGACTTTC.

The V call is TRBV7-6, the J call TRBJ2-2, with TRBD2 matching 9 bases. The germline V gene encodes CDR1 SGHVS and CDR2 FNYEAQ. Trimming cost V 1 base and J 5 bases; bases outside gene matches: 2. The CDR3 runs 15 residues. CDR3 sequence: CASSLGTSETGELFF. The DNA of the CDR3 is TGTGCCAGCAGCTTAGGGACTAGCGAGACCGGGGAGCTGTTTTTT. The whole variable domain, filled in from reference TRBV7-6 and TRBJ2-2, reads GAGVSQSPRYKVTKRGQDVALRCDPISGHVSLYWYRQALGQGPEFLTYFNYEAQQDKSGLPNDRFSAERPEGSISTLTIQRTEQRDSAMYRCASSLGTSETGELFFGEGSRLTVL.

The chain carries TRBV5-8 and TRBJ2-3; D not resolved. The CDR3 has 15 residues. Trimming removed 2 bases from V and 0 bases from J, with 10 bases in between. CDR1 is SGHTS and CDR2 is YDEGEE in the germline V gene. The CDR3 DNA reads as TGTGCCAGCAGCTTAAAGCAGAGGAGCACAGATACGCAGTATTTT. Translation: CASSLKQRSTDTQYF.

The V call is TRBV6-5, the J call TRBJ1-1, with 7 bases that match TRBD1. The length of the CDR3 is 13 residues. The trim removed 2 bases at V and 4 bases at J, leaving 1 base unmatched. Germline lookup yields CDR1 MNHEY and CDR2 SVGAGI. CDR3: CASSYQGVTEAFF. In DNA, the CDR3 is TGTGCCAGCAGTTACCAGGGGGTCACTGAAGCTTTCTTT.

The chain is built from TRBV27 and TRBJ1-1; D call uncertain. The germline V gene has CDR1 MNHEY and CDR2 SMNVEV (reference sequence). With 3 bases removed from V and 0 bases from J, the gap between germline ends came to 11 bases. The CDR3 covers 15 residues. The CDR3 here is CASSLVREMNTEAFF. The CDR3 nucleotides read TGTGCCAGCAGTTTGGTTCGCGAGATGAACACTGAAGCTTTCTTT.

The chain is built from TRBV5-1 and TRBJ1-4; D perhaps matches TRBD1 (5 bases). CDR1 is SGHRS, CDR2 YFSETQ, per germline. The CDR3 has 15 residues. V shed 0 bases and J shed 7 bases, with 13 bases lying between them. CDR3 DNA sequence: TGCGCCAGCAGCTTGGCCGGGGGTGACGCTGAAAAACTGTTTTTT. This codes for CASSLAGGDAEKLFF. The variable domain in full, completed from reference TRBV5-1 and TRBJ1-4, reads KAGVTQTPRYLIKTRGQQVTLSCSPISGHRSVSWYQQTPGQGLQFLFEYFSETQRNKGNFPGRFSGRQFSNSRSEMNVSTLELGDSALYLCASSLAGGDAEKLFFGSGTQLSVL.

CDR3 coding DNA: TGTGCCAGCTCACCGGAGGGACAGGGAGGTTCACCCCTCCACTTT. Its translation is CASSPEGQGGSPLHF. J is TRBJ1-6 and V is TRBV18; 9 bases agree with TRBD1. The V gene's germline CDR1 is KGHSH and CDR2 LQKENI. The CDR3 has 15 residues. The junction had 6 bases not matched to a gene; V was cut back by 3 bases and J by 9 bases.

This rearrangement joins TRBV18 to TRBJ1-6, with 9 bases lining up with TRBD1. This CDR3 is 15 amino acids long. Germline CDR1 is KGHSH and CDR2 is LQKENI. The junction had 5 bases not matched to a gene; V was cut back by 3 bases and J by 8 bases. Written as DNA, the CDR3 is TGTGCCAGCTCACCGGGGGGACAGGGCCATTCACCCCTCCACTTT. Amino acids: CASSPGGQGHSPLHF.

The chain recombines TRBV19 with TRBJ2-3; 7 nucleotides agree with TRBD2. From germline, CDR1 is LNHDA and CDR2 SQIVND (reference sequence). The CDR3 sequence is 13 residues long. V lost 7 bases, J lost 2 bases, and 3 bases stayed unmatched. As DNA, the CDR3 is TGTGCCAGTAAACTAGCGAACACAGATACGCAGTATTTT. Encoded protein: CASKLANTDTQYF.

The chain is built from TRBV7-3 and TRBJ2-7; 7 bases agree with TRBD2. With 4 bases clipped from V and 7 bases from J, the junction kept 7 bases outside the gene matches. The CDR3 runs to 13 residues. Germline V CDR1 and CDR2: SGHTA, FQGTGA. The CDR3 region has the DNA TGTGCCAGCAGCTCCGGGATCGGGAGGGAGCAGTACTTC. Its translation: CASSSGIGREQYF. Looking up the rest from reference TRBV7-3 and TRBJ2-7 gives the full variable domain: GAGVSQTPSNKVTEKGKYVELRCDPISGHTALYWYRQSLGQGPEFLIYFQGTGAADDSGLPNDRFFAVRPEGSVSTLKIQRTERGDSAVYLCASSSGIGREQYFGPGTRLTVT.

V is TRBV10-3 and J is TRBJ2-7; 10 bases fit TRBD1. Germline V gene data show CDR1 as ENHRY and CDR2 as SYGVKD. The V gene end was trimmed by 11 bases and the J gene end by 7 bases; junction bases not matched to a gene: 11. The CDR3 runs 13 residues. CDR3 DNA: TGTGCCGCGGGCCGGGACAGGGGTAGTGAGCAGTACTTC. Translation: CAAGRDRGSEQYF.

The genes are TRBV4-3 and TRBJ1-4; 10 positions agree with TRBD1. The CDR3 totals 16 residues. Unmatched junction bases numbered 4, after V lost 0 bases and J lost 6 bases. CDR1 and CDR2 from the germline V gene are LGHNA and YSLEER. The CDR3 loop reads CASSQDRGTGDEKLFF. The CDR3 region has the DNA TGCGCCAGCAGCCAAGACAGGGGGACAGGGGATGAAAAACTGTTTTTT.

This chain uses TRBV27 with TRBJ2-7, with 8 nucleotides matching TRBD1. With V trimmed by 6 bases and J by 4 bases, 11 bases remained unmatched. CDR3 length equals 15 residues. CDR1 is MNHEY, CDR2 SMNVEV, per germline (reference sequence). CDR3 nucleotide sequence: TGTGCCAGCAGAGGGCCCCGCAGGGGGCTATACGAGCAGTACTTC. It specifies CASRGPRRGLYEQYF.

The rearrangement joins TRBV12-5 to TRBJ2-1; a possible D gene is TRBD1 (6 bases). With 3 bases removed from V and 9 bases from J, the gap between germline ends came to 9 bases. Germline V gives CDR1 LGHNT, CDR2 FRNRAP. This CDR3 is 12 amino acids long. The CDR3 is CASGLRGSEQFF. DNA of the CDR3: TGTGCTAGTGGTTTAAGGGGGAGTGAGCAGTTCTTC.